This TCR beta chain was identified during a study of T cell repertoires in cytomegalovirus infection. Study at large: A matching HLA type, together with CMV infection, was signaled by public TCR beta signatures.

Study observations and caveats: Adding up the frequency of public TCR beta families identified people who carried CMV plus the relevant HLA. Ex vivo responses were dominated by HLA-C-restricted CMV-specific TCR beta clonotypes.

V was cut by 1 base and J by 8 bases, with 12 bases left in between. Looked up from germline, CDR1 is MNHEY and CDR2 is SMNVEV (reference sequence). The CDR3 length is 14 residues. This clonotype was detected a few times. Its target is not known. TCRdb processed the reads anew with MiXCR; each CDR3 protein has one entry. The sample shows around 450,000 distinct CDR3 sequences, 30% to 40% of them seen only once. This receptor was obtained from a human donor in good health (CMV status not recorded). Some clones in this sample may be carry-over from other donors' samples. The rearrangement links TRBV27 to TRBJ1-5, with D perhaps matching TRBD1 (5 bases). The specimen sequenced was PBMCs. CDR3 region: CASSLLGEGKPQHF. The DNA of the CDR3 is TGTGCCAGCAGTTTATTAGGGGAAGGGAAGCCCCAGCATTTT.